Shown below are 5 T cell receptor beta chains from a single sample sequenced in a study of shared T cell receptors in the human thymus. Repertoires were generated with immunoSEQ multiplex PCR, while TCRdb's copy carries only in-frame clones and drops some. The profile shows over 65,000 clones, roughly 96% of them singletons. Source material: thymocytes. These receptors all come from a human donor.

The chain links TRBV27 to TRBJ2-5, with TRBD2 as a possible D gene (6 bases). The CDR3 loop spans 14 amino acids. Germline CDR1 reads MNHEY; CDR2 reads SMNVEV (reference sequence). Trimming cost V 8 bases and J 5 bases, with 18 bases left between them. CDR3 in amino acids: CASQEGFAGETQYF. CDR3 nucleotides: TGTGCCAGCCAGGAGGGCTTTGCGGGGGAGACCCAGTACTTC.

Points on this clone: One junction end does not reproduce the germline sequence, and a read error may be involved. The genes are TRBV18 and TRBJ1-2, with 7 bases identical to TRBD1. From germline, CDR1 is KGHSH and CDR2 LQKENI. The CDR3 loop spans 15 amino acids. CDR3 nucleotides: TGTGCCGGCTCACCAAGGGGGCTATTATTTTATGGCTACACCTTC. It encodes CAGSPRGLLFYGYTF.

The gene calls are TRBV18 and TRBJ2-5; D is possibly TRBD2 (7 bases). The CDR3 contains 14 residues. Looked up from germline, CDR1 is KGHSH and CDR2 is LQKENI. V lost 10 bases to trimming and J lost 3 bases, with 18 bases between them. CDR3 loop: CAIHILGGEETQYF. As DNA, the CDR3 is TGTGCCATACACATACTAGGGGGGGAAGAGACCCAGTACTTC.

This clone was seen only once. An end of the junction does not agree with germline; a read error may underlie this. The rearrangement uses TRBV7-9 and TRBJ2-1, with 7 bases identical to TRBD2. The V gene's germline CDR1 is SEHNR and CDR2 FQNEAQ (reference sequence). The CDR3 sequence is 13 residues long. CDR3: CASSLPGLQVGVF. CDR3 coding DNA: TGTGCCAGCAGCCTCCCGGGACTACAAGTTGGCGTCTTC.

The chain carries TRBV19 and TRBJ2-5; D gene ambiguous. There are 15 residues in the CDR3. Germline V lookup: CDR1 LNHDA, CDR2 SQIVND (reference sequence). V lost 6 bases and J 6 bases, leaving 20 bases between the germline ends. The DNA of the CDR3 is TGTGCCAGTAGCCTCCGGCCTGAAAGGCAAAAGACCCAGTACTTC. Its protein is CASSLRPERQKTQYF.